This TCR beta chain appears in the sequencing data of a study of CD8 T cells in ankylosing spondylitis. Using its own MiXCR run on the 5' RACE reads, TCRdb lists one record per CDR3 protein. The sample contains about 240,000 distinct CDR3 sequences, around 9.2% of which appear only once. The CDR3 covers 15 residues. V dropped 0 bases and J dropped 2 bases, with 10 bases sitting between them. CDR1 and CDR2 from the germline V gene are ENHRY and SYGVKD. Study-level results: Reportedly, significant enrichment of disease-linked clones occurred in matched ankylosing spondylitis synovial fluid. There was a TCR beta motif, made of roughly eight highly homologous variants, that appeared characteristic of ankylosing spondylitis blood.

This clonotype has just a few counts. What it binds is unknown. This clonotype was obtained from a male donor with ankylosing spondylitis or in good health (not recorded which). Sequencing was carried out using blood, either unsorted or a sorted T cell fraction (not recorded which). This rearrangement joins TRBV10-3 to TRBJ1-2, with TRBD1 as a possible D gene (5 bases). The CDR3 loop is CAISESARENYGYTF. The CDR3 DNA reads as TGTGCCATCAGTGAGTCAGCCAGGGAGAACTATGGCTACACCTTC.